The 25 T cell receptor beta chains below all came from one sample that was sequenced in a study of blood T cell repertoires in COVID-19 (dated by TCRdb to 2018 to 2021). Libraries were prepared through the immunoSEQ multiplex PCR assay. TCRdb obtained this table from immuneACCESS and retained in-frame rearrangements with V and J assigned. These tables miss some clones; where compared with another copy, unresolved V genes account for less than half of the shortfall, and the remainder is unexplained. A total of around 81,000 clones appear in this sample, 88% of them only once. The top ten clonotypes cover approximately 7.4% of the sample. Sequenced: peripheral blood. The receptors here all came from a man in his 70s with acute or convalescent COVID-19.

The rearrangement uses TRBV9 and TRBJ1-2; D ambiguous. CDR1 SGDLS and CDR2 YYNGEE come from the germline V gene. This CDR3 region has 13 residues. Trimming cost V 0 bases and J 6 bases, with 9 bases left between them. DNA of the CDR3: TGTGCCAGCAGCGTAGTCAGCGGGGATGGCTACACCTTC. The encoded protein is CASSVVSGDGYTF. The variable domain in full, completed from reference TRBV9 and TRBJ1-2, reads DSGVTQTPKHLITATGQRVTLRCSPRSGDLSVYWYQQSLDQGLQFLIQYYNGEERAKGNILERFSAQQFPDLHSELNLSSLELGDSALYFCASSVVSGDGYTFGSGTRLTVV.

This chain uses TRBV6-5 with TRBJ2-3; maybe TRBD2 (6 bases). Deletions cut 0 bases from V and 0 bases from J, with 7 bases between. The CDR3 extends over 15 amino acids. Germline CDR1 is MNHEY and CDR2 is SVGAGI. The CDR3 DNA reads TGTGCCAGCAGTTACTCCGGGACTAGCACAGATACGCAGTATTTT. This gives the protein CASSYSGTSTDTQYF.

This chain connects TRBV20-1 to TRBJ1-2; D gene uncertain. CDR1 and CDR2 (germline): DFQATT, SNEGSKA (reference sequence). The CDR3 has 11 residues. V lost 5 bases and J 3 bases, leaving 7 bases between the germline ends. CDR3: CSASSDYGYTF. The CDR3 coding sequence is TGCAGTGCTTCCTCAGACTATGGCTACACCTTC.

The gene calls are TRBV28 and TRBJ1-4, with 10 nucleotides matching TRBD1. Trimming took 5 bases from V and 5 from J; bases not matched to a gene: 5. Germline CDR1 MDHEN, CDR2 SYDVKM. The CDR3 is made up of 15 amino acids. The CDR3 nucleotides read TGTGCCAGCAGTCGACCGGGACAGGGGAATGAAAAACTGTTTTTT. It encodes CASSRPGQGNEKLFF. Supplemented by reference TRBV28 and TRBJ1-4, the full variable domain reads DVKVTQSSRYLVKRTGEKVFLECVQDMDHENMFWYRQDPGLGLRLIYFSYDVKMKEKGDIPEGYSVSREKKERFSLILESASTNQTSMYLCASSRPGQGNEKLFFGSGTQLSVL.

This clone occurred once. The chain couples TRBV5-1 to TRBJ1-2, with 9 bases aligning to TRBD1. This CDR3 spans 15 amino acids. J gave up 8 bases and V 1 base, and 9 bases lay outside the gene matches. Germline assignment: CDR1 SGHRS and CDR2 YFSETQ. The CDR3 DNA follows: TGCGCCAGCAGCTTGACAGGGGGCGCAGATCCGGGCTACACCTTC. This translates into CASSLTGGADPGYTF.

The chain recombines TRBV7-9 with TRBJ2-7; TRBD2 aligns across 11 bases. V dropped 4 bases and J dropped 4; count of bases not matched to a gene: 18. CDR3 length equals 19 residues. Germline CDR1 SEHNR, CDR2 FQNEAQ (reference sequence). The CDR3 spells CASSSSVSGRAMTLYEQYF. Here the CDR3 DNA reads TGTGCCAGCAGCTCCTCGGTTAGCGGGAGGGCCATGACCCTATACGAGCAGTACTTC. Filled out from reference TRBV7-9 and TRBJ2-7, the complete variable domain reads DTGVSQNPRHKITKRGQNVTFRCDPISEHNRLYWYRQTLGQGPEFLTYFQNEAQLEKSRLLSDRFSAERPKGSFSTLEIQRTEQGDSAMYLCASSSSVSGRAMTLYEQYFGPGTRLTVT.

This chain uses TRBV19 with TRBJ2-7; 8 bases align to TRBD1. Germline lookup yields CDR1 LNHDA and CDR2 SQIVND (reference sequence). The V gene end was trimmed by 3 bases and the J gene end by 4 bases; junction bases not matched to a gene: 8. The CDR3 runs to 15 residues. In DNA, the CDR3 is TGTGCCAGTAGTATTGGCCAGGGGGCGAGGTACGAGCAGTACTTC. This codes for CASSIGQGARYEQYF.

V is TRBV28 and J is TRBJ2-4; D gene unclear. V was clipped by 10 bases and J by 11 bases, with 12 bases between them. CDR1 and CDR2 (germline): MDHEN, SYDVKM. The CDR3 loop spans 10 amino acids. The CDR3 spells CATGARFQYF. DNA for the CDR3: TGTGCCACCGGAGCTCGGTTTCAGTACTTC.

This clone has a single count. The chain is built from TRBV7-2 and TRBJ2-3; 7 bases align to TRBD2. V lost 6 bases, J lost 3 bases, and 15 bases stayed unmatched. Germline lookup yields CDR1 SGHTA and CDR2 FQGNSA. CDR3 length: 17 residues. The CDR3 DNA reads TGTGCCAGCAGACGTGGAGAAGCCGGGACTATAACAGATACGCAGTATTTT. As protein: CASRRGEAGTITDTQYF.

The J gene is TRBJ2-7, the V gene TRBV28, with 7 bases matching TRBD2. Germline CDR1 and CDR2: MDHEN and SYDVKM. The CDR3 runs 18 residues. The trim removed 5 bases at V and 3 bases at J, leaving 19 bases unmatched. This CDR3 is CASSPSHPGGRRDYEQYF. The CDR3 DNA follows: TGTGCCAGCAGTCCCTCACACCCGGGGGGACGAAGGGACTACGAGCAGTACTTC. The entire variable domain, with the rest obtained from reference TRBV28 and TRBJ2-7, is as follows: DVKVTQSSRYLVKRTGEKVFLECVQDMDHENMFWYRQDPGLGLRLIYFSYDVKMKEKGDIPEGYSVSREKKERFSLILESASTNQTSMYLCASSPSHPGGRRDYEQYFGPGTRLTVT.

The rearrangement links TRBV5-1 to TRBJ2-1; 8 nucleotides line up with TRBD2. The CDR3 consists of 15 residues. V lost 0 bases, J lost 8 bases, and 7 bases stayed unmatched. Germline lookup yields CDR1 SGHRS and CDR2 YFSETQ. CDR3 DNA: TGCGCCAGCAGCTTGGGACAGCCAGCGGGAGATGAGCAGTTCTTC. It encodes CASSLGQPAGDEQFF.

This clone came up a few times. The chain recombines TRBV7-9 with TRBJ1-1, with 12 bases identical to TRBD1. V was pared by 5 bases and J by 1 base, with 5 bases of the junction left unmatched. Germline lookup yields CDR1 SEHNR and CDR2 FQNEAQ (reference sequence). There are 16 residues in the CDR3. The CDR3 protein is CASSPGTGGGNTEAFF. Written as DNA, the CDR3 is TGTGCCAGCAGCCCGGGGACAGGGGGCGGGAACACTGAAGCTTTCTTT. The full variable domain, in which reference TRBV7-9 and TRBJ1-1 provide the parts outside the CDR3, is DTGVSQNPRHKITKRGQNVTFRCDPISEHNRLYWYRQTLGQGPEFLTYFQNEAQLEKSRLLSDRFSAERPKGSFSTLEIQRTEQGDSAMYLCASSPGTGGGNTEAFFGQGTRLTVV.

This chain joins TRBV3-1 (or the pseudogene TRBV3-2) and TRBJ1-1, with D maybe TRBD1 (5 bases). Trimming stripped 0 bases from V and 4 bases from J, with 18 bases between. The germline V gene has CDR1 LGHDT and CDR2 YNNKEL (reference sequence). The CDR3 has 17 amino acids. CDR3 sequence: CASSQEVSVRVGTEAFF. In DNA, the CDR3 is TGTGCCAGCAGCCAAGAGGTTAGTGTCAGGGTGGGCACTGAAGCTTTCTTT.

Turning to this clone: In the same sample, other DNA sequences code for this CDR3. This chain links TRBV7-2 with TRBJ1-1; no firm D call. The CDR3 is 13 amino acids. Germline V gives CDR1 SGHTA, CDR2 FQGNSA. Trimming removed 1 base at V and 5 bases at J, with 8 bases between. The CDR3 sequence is CASSLVRGTEAFF. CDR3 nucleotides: TGTGCCAGCAGCTTAGTTCGGGGTACTGAAGCTTTCTTT.

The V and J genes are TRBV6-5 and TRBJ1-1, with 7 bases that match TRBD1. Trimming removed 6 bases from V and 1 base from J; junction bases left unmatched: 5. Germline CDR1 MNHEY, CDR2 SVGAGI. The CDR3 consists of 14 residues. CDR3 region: CASRLGQQNTEAFF. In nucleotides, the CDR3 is TGTGCCAGCAGATTGGGACAGCAGAACACTGAAGCTTTCTTT.

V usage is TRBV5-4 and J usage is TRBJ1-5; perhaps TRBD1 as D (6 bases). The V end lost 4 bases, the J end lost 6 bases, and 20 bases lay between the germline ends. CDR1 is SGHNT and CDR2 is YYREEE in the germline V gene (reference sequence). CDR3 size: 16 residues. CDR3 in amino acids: CASSEGLPEGGQPQHF. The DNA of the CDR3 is TGTGCCAGCAGCGAGGGACTACCCGAGGGGGGTCAGCCCCAGCATTTT.

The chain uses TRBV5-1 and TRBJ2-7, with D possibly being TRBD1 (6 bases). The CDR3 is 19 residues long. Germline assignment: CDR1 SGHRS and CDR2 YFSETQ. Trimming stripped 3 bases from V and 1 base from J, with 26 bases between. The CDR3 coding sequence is TGCGCCAGCAGCTCAGGAGGCCAGGGGCCTGAACCCCATTCCTACGAGCAGTACTTC. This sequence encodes CASSSGGQGPEPHSYEQYF.

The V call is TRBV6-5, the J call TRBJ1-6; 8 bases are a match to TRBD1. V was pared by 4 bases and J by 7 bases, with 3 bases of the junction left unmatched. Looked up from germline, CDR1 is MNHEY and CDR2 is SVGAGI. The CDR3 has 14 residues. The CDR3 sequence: CASSWGQDNSPLHF. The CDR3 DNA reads TGTGCCAGCAGTTGGGGACAGGACAATTCACCCCTCCACTTT.

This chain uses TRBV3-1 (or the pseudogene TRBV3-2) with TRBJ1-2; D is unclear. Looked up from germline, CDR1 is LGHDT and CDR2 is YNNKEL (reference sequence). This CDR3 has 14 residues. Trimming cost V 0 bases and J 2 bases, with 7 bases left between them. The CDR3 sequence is CASSQESRNYGYTF. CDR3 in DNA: TGTGCCAGCAGCCAAGAATCGAGAAACTATGGCTACACCTTC.

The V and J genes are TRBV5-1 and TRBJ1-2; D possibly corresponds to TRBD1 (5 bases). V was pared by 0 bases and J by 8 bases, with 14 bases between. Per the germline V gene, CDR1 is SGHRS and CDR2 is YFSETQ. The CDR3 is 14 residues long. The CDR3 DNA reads TGCGCCAGCAGCTTGGGGCAGACCTCAGGGGGCTACACCTTC. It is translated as CASSLGQTSGGYTF.

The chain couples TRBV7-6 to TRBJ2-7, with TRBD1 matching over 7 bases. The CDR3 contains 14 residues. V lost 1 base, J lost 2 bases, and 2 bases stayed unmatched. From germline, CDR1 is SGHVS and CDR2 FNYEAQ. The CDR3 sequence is CASSLGQGAYEQYF. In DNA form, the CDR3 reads TGTGCCAGCAGCTTAGGCCAGGGGGCCTACGAGCAGTACTTC.

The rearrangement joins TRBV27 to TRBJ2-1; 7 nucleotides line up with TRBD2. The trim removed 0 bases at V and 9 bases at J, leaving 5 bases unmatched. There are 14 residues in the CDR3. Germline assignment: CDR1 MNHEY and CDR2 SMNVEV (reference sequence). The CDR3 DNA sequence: TGTGCCAGCAGTTTATCAGGACTAGTGGGTGAGCAGTTCTTC. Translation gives CASSLSGLVGEQFF.

CDR3 nucleotides: TGCGCCAGCAGCGAAGGACAGTGGACTAGCGGGGGGTCCACAGATACGCAGTATTTT. Translation: CASSEGQWTSGGSTDTQYF. This chain uses TRBV4-3 with TRBJ2-3, with 14 bases identical to TRBD2. V was clipped by 5 bases and J by 2 bases; unmatched bases: 12. Per the germline V gene, CDR1 is LGHNA and CDR2 is YSLEER. The CDR3 totals 19 residues.

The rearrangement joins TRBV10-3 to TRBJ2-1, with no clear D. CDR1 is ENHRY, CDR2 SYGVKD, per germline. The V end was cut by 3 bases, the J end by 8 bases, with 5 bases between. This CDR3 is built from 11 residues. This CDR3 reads CAISDQDEQFF. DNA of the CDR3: TGTGCCATCAGTGACCAGGATGAGCAGTTCTTC.

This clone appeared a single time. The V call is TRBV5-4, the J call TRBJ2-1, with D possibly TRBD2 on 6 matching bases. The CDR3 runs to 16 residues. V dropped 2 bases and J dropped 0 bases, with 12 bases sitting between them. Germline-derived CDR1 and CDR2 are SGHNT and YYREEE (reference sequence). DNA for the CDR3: TGTGCCAGCAGCTTTAGCGGTACTAGCTCCTACAATGAGCAGTTCTTC. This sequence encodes CASSFSGTSSYNEQFF.